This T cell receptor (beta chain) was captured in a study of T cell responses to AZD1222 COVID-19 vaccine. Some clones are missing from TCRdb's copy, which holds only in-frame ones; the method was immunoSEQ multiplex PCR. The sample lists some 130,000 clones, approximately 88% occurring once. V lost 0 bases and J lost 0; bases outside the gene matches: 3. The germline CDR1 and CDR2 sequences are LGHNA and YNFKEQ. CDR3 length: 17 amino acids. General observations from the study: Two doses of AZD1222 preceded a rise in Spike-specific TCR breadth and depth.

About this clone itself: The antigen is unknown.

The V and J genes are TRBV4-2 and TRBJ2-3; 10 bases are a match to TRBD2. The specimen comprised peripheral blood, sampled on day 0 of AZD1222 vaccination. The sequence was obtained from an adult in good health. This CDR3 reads CASSQDVAGGSTDTQYF. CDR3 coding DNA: TGTGCCAGCAGCCAAGATGTAGCGGGGGGCAGCACAGATACGCAGTATTTT.